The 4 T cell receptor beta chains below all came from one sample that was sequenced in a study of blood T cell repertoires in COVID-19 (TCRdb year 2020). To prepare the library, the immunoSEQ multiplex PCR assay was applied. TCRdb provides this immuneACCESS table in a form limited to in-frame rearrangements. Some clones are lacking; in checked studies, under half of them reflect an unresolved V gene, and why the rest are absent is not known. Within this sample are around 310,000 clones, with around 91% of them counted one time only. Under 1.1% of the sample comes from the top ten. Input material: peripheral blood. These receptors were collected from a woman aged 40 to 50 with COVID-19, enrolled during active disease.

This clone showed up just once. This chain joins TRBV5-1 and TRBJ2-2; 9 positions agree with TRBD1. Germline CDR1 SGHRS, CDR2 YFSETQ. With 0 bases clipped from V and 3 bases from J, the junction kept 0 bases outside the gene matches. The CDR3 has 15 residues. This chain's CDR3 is CASSLGDRDTGELFF. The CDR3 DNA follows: TGCGCCAGCAGCTTGGGGGACAGGGACACCGGGGAGCTGTTTTTT.

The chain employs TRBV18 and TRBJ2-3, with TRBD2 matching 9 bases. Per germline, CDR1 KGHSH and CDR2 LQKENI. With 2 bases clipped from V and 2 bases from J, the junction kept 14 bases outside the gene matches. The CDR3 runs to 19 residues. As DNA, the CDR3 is TGTGCCAGCTCACCATGGTTCGGGCCTAGCGGGGATTACACAGATACGCAGTATTTT. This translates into CASSPWFGPSGDYTDTQYF.

CDR3 loop: CASSLAGTNTGELFF. CDR3 DNA sequence: TGCGCCAGCAGCTTGGCCGGGACTAACACCGGGGAGCTGTTTTTT. The genes are TRBV5-1 and TRBJ2-2, with D perhaps matching TRBD2 (6 bases). The V end was cut by 0 bases, the J end by 2 bases, with 8 bases between. This CDR3 has 15 residues. CDR1 is SGHRS, CDR2 YFSETQ, per germline.

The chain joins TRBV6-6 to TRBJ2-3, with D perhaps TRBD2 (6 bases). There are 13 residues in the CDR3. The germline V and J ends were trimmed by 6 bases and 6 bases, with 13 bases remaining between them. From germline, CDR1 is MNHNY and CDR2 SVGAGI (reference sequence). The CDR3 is CASSSSGLDTQYF. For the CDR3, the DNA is TGTGCCAGCAGCTCCTCGGGACTCGATACGCAGTATTTT.